The entry that follows covers one T cell receptor beta chain sequence. The junction differs from germline at one of its ends, possibly a read error. Original analysis: Scientists estimated how many nucleated cells there were by amplifying reference gene primers. The data were produced by immunoSEQ multiplex PCR, yet TCRdb's version contains in-frame clones alone and is incomplete. The DNA was the basis for D and trimming; V, J and clone size are from that table. The sample lists about 180,000 clones; around 85% were seen once. The sample belongs to a study of blood T cell repertoires in COVID-19. About the study: Donors in the United States, Italy and Spain gave samples during acute or convalescent COVID-19. The analysed material was cDNA or gDNA that came from T cells, B-cell-depleted T cells, or PBMCs.

CDR3 length: 16 amino acids. From germline, CDR1 is MNHEY and CDR2 SVGEGT. The sequencing sample was made of peripheral blood. The clonotype originates from a man between 70 and 80 years old with active or convalescent COVID-19. This sequence joins TRBV6-2 or TRBV6-3 and TRBJ2-5; 11 bases map to TRBD2. For the CDR3, the DNA is TGTACCAGCAGCTGGGGACTAGCGGAAAGCCAAGAGACCCAGTACTTC. Residues: CTSSWGLAESQETQYF.